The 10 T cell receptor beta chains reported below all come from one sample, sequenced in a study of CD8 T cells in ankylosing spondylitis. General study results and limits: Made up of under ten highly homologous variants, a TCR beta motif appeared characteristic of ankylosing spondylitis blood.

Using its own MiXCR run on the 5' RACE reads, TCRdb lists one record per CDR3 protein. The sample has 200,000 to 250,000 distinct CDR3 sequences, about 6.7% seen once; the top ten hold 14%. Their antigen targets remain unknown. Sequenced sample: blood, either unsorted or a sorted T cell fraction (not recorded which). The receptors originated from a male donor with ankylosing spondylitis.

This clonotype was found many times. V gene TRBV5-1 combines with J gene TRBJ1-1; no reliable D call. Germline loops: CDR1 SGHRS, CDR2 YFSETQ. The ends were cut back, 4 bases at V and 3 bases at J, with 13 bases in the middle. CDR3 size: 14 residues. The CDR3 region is CASSLRGRYTEAFF. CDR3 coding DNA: TGCGCCAGCAGCCTGCGAGGACGCTACACTGAAGCTTTCTTT. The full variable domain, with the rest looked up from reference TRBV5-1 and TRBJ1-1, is KAGVTQTPRYLIKTRGQQVTLSCSPISGHRSVSWYQQTPGQGLQFLFEYFSETQRNKGNFPGRFSGRQFSNSRSEMNVSTLELGDSALYLCASSLRGRYTEAFFGQGTRLTVV.

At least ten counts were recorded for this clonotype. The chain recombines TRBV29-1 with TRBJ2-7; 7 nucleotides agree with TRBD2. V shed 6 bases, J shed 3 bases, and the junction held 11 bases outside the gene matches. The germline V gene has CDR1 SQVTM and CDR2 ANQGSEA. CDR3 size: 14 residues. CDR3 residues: CSVAGTTNGYEQYF. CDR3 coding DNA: TGCAGCGTCGCCGGGACTACCAACGGCTACGAGCAGTACTTC.

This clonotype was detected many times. The CDR3 loop is CASSYILAGGFGGYTF. The CDR3 region has the DNA TGTGCCAGCAGTTACATATTGGCAGGGGGTTTCGGGGGCTACACCTTC. J is TRBJ1-2 and V is TRBV6-5; 7 bases are a match to TRBD1. The J segment lost 8 bases and the V segment lost 2 bases, leaving 14 bases of the junction unmatched. Germline V gene sequence: CDR1 MNHEY, CDR2 SVGAGI. This CDR3 is built from 16 residues.

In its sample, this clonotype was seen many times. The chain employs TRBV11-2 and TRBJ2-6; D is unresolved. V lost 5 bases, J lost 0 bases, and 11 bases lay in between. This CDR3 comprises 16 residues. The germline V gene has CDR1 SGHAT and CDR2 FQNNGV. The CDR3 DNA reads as TGTGCCAGCAGCCCGCCTGGTTACTCTGGGGCCAACGTCCTGACTTTC. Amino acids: CASSPPGYSGANVLTF. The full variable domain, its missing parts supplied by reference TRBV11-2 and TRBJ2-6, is EAGVAQSPRYKIIEKRQSVAFWCNPISGHATLYWYQQILGQGPKLLIQFQNNGVVDDSQLPKDRFSAERLKGVDSTLKIQPAKLEDSAVYLCASSPPGYSGANVLTFGAGSRLTVL.

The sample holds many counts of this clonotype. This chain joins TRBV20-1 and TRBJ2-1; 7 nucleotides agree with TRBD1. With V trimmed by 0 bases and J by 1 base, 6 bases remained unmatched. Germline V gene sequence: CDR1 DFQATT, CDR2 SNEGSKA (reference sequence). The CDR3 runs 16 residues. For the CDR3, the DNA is TGCAGTGCTAGAGATCTCGACAGGGTGTCCTACAATGAGCAGTTCTTC. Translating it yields CSARDLDRVSYNEQFF.

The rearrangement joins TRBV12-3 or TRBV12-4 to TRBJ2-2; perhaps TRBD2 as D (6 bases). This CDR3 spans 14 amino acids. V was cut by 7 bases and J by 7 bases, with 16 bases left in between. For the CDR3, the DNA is TGTGCCAGCAACCTTGCGGGGTTTGGCGGGGAGCTGTTTTTT. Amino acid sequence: CASNLAGFGGELFF.

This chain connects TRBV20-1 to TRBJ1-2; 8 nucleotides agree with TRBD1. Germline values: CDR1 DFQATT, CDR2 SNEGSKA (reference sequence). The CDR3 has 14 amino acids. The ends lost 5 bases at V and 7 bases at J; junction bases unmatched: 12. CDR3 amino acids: CSARDRSDSGGYTF. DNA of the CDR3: TGCAGTGCTCGGGACAGGTCTGACTCCGGTGGCTACACCTTC.

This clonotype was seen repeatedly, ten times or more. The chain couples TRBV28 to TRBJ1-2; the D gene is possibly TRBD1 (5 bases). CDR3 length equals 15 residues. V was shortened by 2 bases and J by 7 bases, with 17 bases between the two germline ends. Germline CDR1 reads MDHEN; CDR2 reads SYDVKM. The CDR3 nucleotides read TGTGCCAGCAGTTTACCAGGGAGGGGTACTGGTGGCTACACCTTC. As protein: CASSLPGRGTGGYTF.

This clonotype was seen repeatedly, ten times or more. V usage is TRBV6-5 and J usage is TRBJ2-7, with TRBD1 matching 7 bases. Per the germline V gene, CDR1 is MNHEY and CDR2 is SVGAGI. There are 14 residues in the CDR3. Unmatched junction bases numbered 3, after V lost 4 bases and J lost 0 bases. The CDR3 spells CASSSRGPSYEQYF. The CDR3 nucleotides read TGTGCCAGCAGTTCAAGGGGGCCCTCCTACGAGCAGTACTTC.

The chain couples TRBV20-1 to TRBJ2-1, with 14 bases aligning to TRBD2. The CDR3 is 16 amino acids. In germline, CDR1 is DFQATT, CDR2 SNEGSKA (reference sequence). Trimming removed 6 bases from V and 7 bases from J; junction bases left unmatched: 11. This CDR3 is CSAPPPGTSGSNEQFF. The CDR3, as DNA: TGCAGTGCCCCCCCACCCGGGACTAGCGGGAGTAATGAGCAGTTCTTC.